A single sample is the source of the 24 T cell receptor beta chains below, sequenced in a study of blood T cell repertoires in COVID-19. Assay used: immunoSEQ multiplex PCR; TCRdb lists only in-frame clones, some missing. The table lists more than 300,000 clones, roughly four fifths of them singletons. Sequenced sample: PBMCs or T cells enriched from blood (not recorded which). Receptor source: a woman in her forties or fifties who had recovered from COVID-19.

The chain joins TRBV29-1 to TRBJ2-4, with D perhaps matching TRBD1 (5 bases). The germline V gene has CDR1 SQVTM and CDR2 ANQGSEA. The V end was cut by 4 bases, the J end by 0 bases, with 13 bases between. CDR3 size: 15 residues. CDR3 sequence reads: CSVGVGQGAKNIQYF. In nucleotides, the CDR3 is TGCAGCGTTGGTGTGGGGCAGGGAGCCAAAAACATTCAGTACTTC.

This clone was counted only a few times. The rearrangement links TRBV30 to TRBJ1-4; TRBD1 matches at 7 bases. There are 14 residues in the CDR3. The J segment lost 14 bases and the V segment lost 1 base, leaving 13 bases of the junction unmatched. From germline, CDR1 is GTSNPN and CDR2 SVGIG (reference sequence). The CDR3 here is CAWSGTGWPSNLFF. CDR3 in DNA: TGTGCCTGGAGTGGGACAGGTTGGCCCTCAAACCTGTTTTTT.

A few counts support this clone. The J gene is TRBJ2-5, the V gene TRBV18, with D possibly being TRBD2 (5 bases). The CDR3 sequence is 13 residues long. Germline CDR1 KGHSH, CDR2 LQKENI. V gave up 6 bases and J gave up 5 bases, with 13 bases separating them. The CDR3 region is CASSEPTGETQYF. The CDR3 DNA reads TGTGCCAGCTCGGAACCTACGGGGGAGACCCAGTACTTC.

This chain uses TRBV7-2 with TRBJ2-1, with 14 bases that match TRBD2. The length of the CDR3 is 19 residues. Germline V CDR1 and CDR2: SGHTA, FQGNSA. Trimming at V came to 0 bases and at J to 1 base, leaving 5 bases not matched to a gene. CDR3 amino acids: CASSLAARLAGGSYNEQFF. CDR3 nucleotides: TGTGCCAGCAGCTTAGCAGCCCGACTAGCGGGAGGGTCCTACAATGAGCAGTTCTTC.

The chain recombines TRBV7-9 with TRBJ1-6; 7 nucleotides align to TRBD1. The CDR3 has 15 amino acids. Trimming at V came to 6 bases and at J to 8 bases, leaving 10 bases not matched to a gene. The germline V gene has CDR1 SEHNR and CDR2 FQNEAQ (reference sequence). The CDR3 reads CASRHSDRAHSPLHF. CDR3 DNA: TGTGCCAGCAGACATTCCGACAGGGCCCATTCACCCCTCCACTTT.

V and J are TRBV9 and TRBJ2-6, with D possibly being TRBD1 (6 bases). Trimming took off 2 bases at V and 1 base at J, with 7 bases between the two ends. Germline CDR1 is SGDLS and CDR2 is YYNGEE. The length of the CDR3 is 15 residues. The CDR3 reads CASSVQGSGANVLTF. In DNA form, the CDR3 reads TGTGCCAGCAGCGTTCAGGGGTCTGGGGCCAACGTCCTGACTTTC.

The chain has TRBV21-1 and TRBJ2-6; TRBD2 is the table's D call and was not checked against the DNA. TRBV21-1 is given as a pseudogene. The length of the CDR3 is 19 residues. CDR3 bases: TGTGCCAGCAGACTCTTGACTAACAGATTAAGCTCTGGGGCCAACGTCCTGACTTTC. As protein: CASRLLTNRLSSGANVLTF.

This chain links TRBV7-2 with TRBJ1-5, with D unresolved. Germline CDR1 SGHTA, CDR2 FQGNSA. The V end was cut by 3 bases, the J end by 2 bases, with 5 bases between. The CDR3 loop spans 13 amino acids. The CDR3 nucleotides are TGTGCCAGCAGCTTCTCCGGCAATCAGCCCCAGCATTTT. Translated: CASSFSGNQPQHF.

This rearrangement joins TRBV6-4 to TRBJ1-1; D possibly corresponds to TRBD1 (5 bases). The germline V gene has CDR1 MRHNA and CDR2 SNTAGT. CDR3 length equals 13 residues. Trimming left V 7 bases short and J 11 bases short, with 20 bases between. For the CDR3, the DNA is TGTGCCAGCAAGATGACGGACGGAGGGGAGGCTTTCTTT. It translates to CASKMTDGGEAFF.

The chain employs TRBV5-4 and TRBJ1-2; D is perhaps TRBD1 (6 bases). Germline CDR1 and CDR2: SGHNT and YYREEE (reference sequence). This CDR3 is built from 15 residues. Trimming removed 3 bases at V and 2 bases at J, with 14 bases between. In nucleotides, the CDR3 is TGTGCCAGCAGCTGGCGTACAACAGGGAACTATGGCTACACCTTC. Its protein product is CASSWRTTGNYGYTF.

The chain combines TRBV14 with TRBJ2-1, with D unresolved. CDR1 and CDR2 from the germline V gene are SGHDN and FVKESK. The ends were cut back, 1 base at V and 13 bases at J, with 17 bases in the middle. This CDR3 comprises 14 residues. CDR3 residues: CASSQGHIAVFQFF. The CDR3 DNA reads as TGTGCCAGCAGCCAAGGCCACATAGCAGTATTTCAGTTCTTC.

This rearrangement joins TRBV7-2 to TRBJ2-7; D is unresolved. Germline CDR1 and CDR2: SGHTA and FQGNSA. CDR3 length: 16 amino acids. V shed 0 bases and J shed 0 bases, with 12 bases lying between them. The CDR3 DNA is TGTGCCAGCAGCTTAGCGCCATCAGGCCTCTCCTACGAGCAGTACTTC. This codes for CASSLAPSGLSYEQYF.

This chain links TRBV27 with TRBJ1-4, with a possible D match to TRBD1 (5 bases). The V end lost 5 bases, the J end lost 8 bases, and 9 bases lay between the germline ends. Germline V gene sequence: CDR1 MNHEY, CDR2 SMNVEV (reference sequence). The CDR3 extends over 12 amino acids. CDR3 residues: CASSQQGEKLFF. CDR3 in DNA: TGTGCCAGCAGTCAGCAGGGAGAAAAACTGTTTTTT.

For this clone: This sample also contains other DNA sequences that code for the same CDR3. The rearrangement joins TRBV18 to TRBJ1-1, with D uncertain. V lost 3 bases and J lost 0, with 5 bases in between. Germline V lookup: CDR1 KGHSH, CDR2 LQKENI. CDR3 size: 13 residues. CDR3 sequence: CASSPPMNTEAFF. In nucleotides, the CDR3 is TGTGCCAGCTCACCCCCCATGAACACTGAAGCTTTCTTT.

The genes are TRBV6-5 and TRBJ1-3; possible D gene TRBD1, 5 bases. Germline V gene lookup returns CDR1 MNHEY and CDR2 SVGAGI. Trimming shortened V by 5 bases and J by 0 bases, and 8 bases separated the two germline ends. The CDR3 has 14 residues. The CDR3 DNA reads as TGTGCCAGCAGTACAGGTTCCTCTGGAAACACCATATATTTT. Protein: CASSTGSSGNTIYF.

J is TRBJ1-1 and V is TRBV19; D unresolved. CDR3 length: 14 amino acids. The germline gives CDR1 LNHDA, CDR2 SQIVND (reference sequence). Trimming stripped 4 bases from V and 0 bases from J, with 9 bases between. Here the CDR3 DNA reads TGTGCCAGTAGTAATTCGGGAGTGAACACTGAAGCTTTCTTT. Protein: CASSNSGVNTEAFF.

This clone was detected only a few times. This chain links TRBV7-2 with TRBJ1-2, with TRBD1 matching 7 bases. V trimming: 5 bases; J trimming: 8 bases; junction bases outside the gene matches: 8. The germline CDR1 and CDR2 sequences are SGHTA and FQGNSA. The CDR3 spans 13 residues. In DNA form, the CDR3 reads TGTGCCAGCAGCCCATACAGGGGTGGCGGCTACACCTTC. It specifies CASSPYRGGGYTF.

The chain is built from TRBV30 and TRBJ1-2, with 7 bases identical to TRBD1. The J segment lost 2 bases and the V segment lost 8 bases, leaving 8 bases of the junction unmatched. Germline loops: CDR1 GTSNPN, CDR2 SVGIG (reference sequence). This CDR3 comprises 13 residues. The CDR3 loop is CALSGRGNYGYTF. The CDR3 DNA is TGTGCCCTAAGCGGCAGGGGGAACTATGGCTACACCTTC.

This clone was seen only once. This sequence joins TRBV7-8 and TRBJ2-1; 11 bases match TRBD2. The CDR3 covers 16 residues. Per germline, CDR1 SGHVS and CDR2 FQNEAQ. V trimming: 3 bases; J trimming: 6 bases; junction bases outside the gene matches: 7. The CDR3 reads CASSLGGTSGSNEQFF. CDR3 nucleotide sequence: TGTGCCAGCAGCTTGGGGGGGACTAGCGGAAGCAATGAGCAGTTCTTC.

The V and J genes are TRBV6-5 and TRBJ1-2, with a weak D call TRBD1 (5 bases). Germline lookup yields CDR1 MNHEY and CDR2 SVGAGI. With 6 bases removed from V and 5 bases from J, the gap between germline ends came to 10 bases. There are 12 residues in the CDR3. In DNA form, the CDR3 reads TGTGCCAGCAGCGGTACAGGATATGGCTACACCTTC. Translating gives CASSGTGYGYTF.

This chain joins TRBV3-1 (or the pseudogene TRBV3-2) and TRBJ1-1; maybe TRBD1 (5 bases). V shed 8 bases and J shed 0 bases, with 13 bases lying between them. The CDR3 is 14 amino acids. Looked up from germline, CDR1 is LGHDT and CDR2 is YNNKEL (reference sequence). CDR3 region: CASAPGPMNTEAFF. CDR3 sequence (DNA): TGTGCCAGCGCGCCAGGGCCCATGAACACTGAAGCTTTCTTT.

The sample holds a few counts of this clone. This chain connects TRBV7-9 to TRBJ2-1; 10 bases are a match to TRBD2. This CDR3 is built from 13 residues. Germline lookup yields CDR1 SEHNR and CDR2 FQNEAQ (reference sequence). V was pared by 3 bases and J by 8 bases, with 1 base of the junction left unmatched. The CDR3 DNA sequence: TGTGCCAGCAGCTTGGGACTAGCGTATGAGCAGTTCTTC. Amino acid sequence: CASSLGLAYEQFF.

As DNA, the CDR3 is TGTGCCAGCAGCCTGACAGAGAACACTGAAGCTTTCTTT. It yields the protein CASSLTENTEAFF. This chain joins TRBV9 and TRBJ1-1, with D possibly TRBD1 on 5 matching bases. The CDR3 has 13 residues. V lost 4 bases and J lost 1, with 8 bases in between. Per the germline V gene, CDR1 is SGDLS and CDR2 is YYNGEE.

V usage is TRBV18 and J usage is TRBJ2-3; 12 bases are a match to TRBD2. Germline lookup yields CDR1 KGHSH and CDR2 LQKENI. V gave up 8 bases and J gave up 1 base; unmatched junction bases: 10. The CDR3 has 17 amino acids. The CDR3 bases are TGTGCCAGCCACGGACTAGCGGGGCGCCAAGGCACAGATACGCAGTATTTT. Translation gives CASHGLAGRQGTDTQYF.